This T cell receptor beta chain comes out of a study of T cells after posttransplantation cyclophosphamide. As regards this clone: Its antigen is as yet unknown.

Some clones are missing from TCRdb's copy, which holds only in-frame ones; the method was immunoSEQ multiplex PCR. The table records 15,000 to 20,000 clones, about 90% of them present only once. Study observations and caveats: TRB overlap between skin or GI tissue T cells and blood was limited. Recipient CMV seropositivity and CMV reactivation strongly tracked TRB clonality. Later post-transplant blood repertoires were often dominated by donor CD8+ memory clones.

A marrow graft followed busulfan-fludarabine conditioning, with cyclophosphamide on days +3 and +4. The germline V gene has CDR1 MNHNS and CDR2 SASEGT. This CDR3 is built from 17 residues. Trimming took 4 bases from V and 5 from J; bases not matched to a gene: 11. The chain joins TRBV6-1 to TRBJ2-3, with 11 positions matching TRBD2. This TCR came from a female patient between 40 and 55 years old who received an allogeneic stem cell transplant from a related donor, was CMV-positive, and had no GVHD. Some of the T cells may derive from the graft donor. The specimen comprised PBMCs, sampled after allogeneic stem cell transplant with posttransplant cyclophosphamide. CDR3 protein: CASSGMGLAGGEDTQYF. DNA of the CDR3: TGTGCCAGCAGTGGCATGGGTCTAGCGGGAGGCGAAGATACGCAGTATTTT.